This T cell receptor beta chain was documented in a study of regulatory T cells in long-lasting Graves disease (dated by TCRdb to the early 2020s). Background on the whole study: In the newly diagnosed Graves' disease group, patients had been taking antithyroid drugs for less than 3 months. Patients with persistent Graves' disease were compared with patients with newly diagnosed Graves' disease using TCR sequencing and RNA sequencing of peripheral blood. The study was conducted in China and was registered as a clinical trial. TCR sequencing covered roughly 13 persistent and 20 newly diagnosed Graves' disease patients, around 35 samples in total. General conclusions and limits of the study: More public clonotypes were shared among persistent patients (around 2,600) than among newly diagnosed patients (under 1,000). Persistent disease showed preferential use of TRBV28, TRBJ1-2 and TRBJ2-5, whereas newly diagnosed disease favored TRBV20-1 and TRBJ2-1. The small sample size was acknowledged by the authors as a limitation that may reduce accuracy. Compared with newly diagnosed patients, persistent Graves' disease patients had lower TCR Shannon entropy and fewer highly expanded clones, which suggests clonal expansion. The study examined only peripheral blood because the primary lesion, thyroid tissue, could not be accessed. Sequencing and analysis were restricted to the TCR beta chain.

This clonotype was seen many times. Its antigen target is currently unknown. No base quality information exists; no much larger clone differs at one position. The method behind the library was multiplex PCR. This sample was sequenced with an Illumina HiSeq 4000. iRepertoire HTBI primers and Arm-PCR amplification of CDR3 regions were used to construct TCR beta libraries. Before sequencing, the PCR products underwent gel purification. Per the authors' processing: Gene usage analysis of CDR3 amino acid clonotypes relied on the 55 to 80 TRBV and about 15 TRBJ segments identified across samples. COPE and FqMerger were used to merge filtered high-quality paired reads into contigs. BLAST was used to align contigs to IMGT TRBV, TRBD and TRBJ reference genes, with CDR3 defined following IMGT. Any clonotype with a frequency above 0.1% was classified as a highly expanded clone. Shannon entropy was used to measure repertoire diversity, and the Gini coefficient was used to measure V-J evenness. Clonotypes shared by more than one individual were considered public. TCRdb trimmed the raw reads at Q25, called clones with MiXCR and kept productive beta chains. Duplicate CDR3 protein sequences are folded into a single record with the most common DNA and genes. TCRdb, not the authors, supplied the V and J calls. For this sample there are approximately 350,000 distinct CDR3 sequences; around 15% appear just once. The ten biggest clones cover 20% to 25% of the sample.

The time point label, read with the paper, signifies: newly diagnosed GD, antithyroid drugs for less than 3 months. For both TCR sequencing and RNA sequencing, RNA was extracted from PBMCs using TRIzol. The diagnosis of Graves' disease was made according to American Thyroid Association guidelines. Patients for the study were recruited at an endocrinology department in Xi'an, China. Each patient gave 8.5 to 9.5 milliliters of peripheral blood, collected in an EDTA anticoagulant tube. Ficoll Paque Plus density gradient separation was used to isolate PBMCs, and no additional T cell sorting was done. An Agilent 2100 Bioanalyzer and agarose gel were used to assess RNA quality, and a NanoDrop 2000 was used to measure RNA concentration. CDR3 length: 14 amino acids, cysteine to phenylalanine. Only the CDR3 part of the read is kept: 42 bases, read in frame from the first base. CDR1 and CDR2 are read off the germline V gene (reference sequence) as LGHDT and YNNKEL. The junction carries 12 bases between V and J, which are trimmed by 0 bases and 7 bases respectively.

In addition, the sample was reused for a study of T cells in Graves' hyperthyroidism and ophthalmopathy. The second study, in turn, reports: Graves' hyperthyroidism was defined as stable when no progression to ophthalmopathy occurred over 18 months of follow-up. Hyperthyroidism patients were newly diagnosed, with disease duration under 2 months, and aged 18 to 65 years. Exclusion was applied to patients with uncontrolled infections, other autoimmune diseases, pregnancy or lactation. Diagnoses were established on the basis of clinical symptoms, serum thyroxine and TRAb, thyroid ultrasound, and orbital computed tomography. A first-round RT-PCR of the TCR CDR3 used the HTBI primer set with the Qiagen OneStep RT-PCR kit. Most expanded thyroid clonotypes (frequency above 0.001) were also detected in blood, suggesting blood repertoires may reflect thyroid immune responses. A 13 V-J signature model separated ophthalmopathy from stable hyperthyroidism, with about 90% sensitivity and roughly 81% specificity in cross-validation and 80%/75% in testing. In validation, the model predicted progression to ophthalmopathy a median of approximately 6.3 months before onset, with approximately 68% sensitivity and roughly 77% specificity. A discovery cohort of about a hundred patients, about 40 with Graves' ophthalmopathy and 55 to 60 with stable Graves' hyperthyroidism, was used to find distinguishing TCR V-J signatures. Whether ophthalmopathy could be predicted prospectively was tested in an independent validation cohort made up of 18 to 20 hyperthyroidism patients plus 17 patients who later progressed to ophthalmopathy. The 75 to 100 discovery patients were divided at random into training and test sets in a 7:3 ratio. In addition, the study compared T-cell repertoires in thyroid tissue and in blood from roughly 6 Graves' hyperthyroidism patients. Following sampling, methimazole starting at 30 mg daily was given to hyperthyroidism patients, and high-dose intravenous methylprednisolone was given to ophthalmopathy patients. Libraries were constructed in a second round of multiplex PCR, after which size selection and purification were carried out. Libraries were sequenced paired-end with 100 bp reads on an Illumina HiSeq2000. Raw data were processed with SOAPnuke, discarding reads with adapters, uncalled bases, mean Phred below 15, or no exact constant-primer or identifier match. High-quality paired reads were merged with COPE v1.2.5, and unique nucleotide sequences were defined as clonotypes. MiTCR v1.1 was used to align clonotypes to the IMGT TRBV, TRBD and TRBJ reference segments. The analysis included only V-J combinations with a frequency above 0.0001, which together covered 98% to 99.2% of the repertoires. A TCS score was defined as the ratio between F50 (clonal expansion) and ExV (chaos), using BLOSUM62-based TCRdist between CDR3 peptides within each V-J. Welch's t-statistics and random forest reduced 500 to 550 V-J features to 10 to 15, which were used in a naive Bayes classifier (R e1071). Sample size was not statistically predetermined, and investigators were not blinded to group allocation. The paper reports TCR Vbeta CDR3 sequencing of some 140 peripheral blood samples: approximately 43 ophthalmopathy, roughly 74 hyperthyroidism and approximately 17 progressor patients.

The sample in question was peripheral blood mononuclear cells (PBMCs), obtained at new diagnosis, from a patient treated with antithyroid drugs. The chain is encoded by TRBV3-1 joined to TRBJ1-2, with the D segment identity uncertain. This receptor was taken from a woman aged 18-30 years with Graves disease. Donor details come from another sample of the same person, matched by shared clones. In nucleotides, the sequence is TGTGCCAGCAGCCAAGAAGTAGGAGGCTTTGGCTACACCTTC. This gives the protein CASSQEVGGFGYTF.